Sequencing of this T cell receptor (beta chain) was carried out in a study of blood T cell repertoires in COVID-19. Across the whole study: Sites in the United States, Italy and Spain provided acute and convalescent COVID-19 samples. The analysed material was cDNA or gDNA that came from T cells, B-cell-depleted T cells, or PBMCs.

Methods used by the authors: The assay estimated nucleated cells by amplifying reference gene primers. Profiling relied on immunoSEQ multiplex PCR, and the TCRdb table lists in-frame clones only, not all of them. V and J calls and clone size are those listed in that table; D and trimming were worked out from the DNA. The sample yields under 150,000 clones, roughly 79% seen once. Trimming left V 5 bases short and J 10 bases short, with 12 bases between. CDR3 length: 12 amino acids. The V gene's germline CDR1 is SGHAT and CDR2 FQNNGV. Only a few counts were recorded for this clone. The TCR sequence derives from a man in his forties or fifties with active or convalescent COVID-19. Sequencing was done on a sample of peripheral blood. J is TRBJ2-1 and V is TRBV11-2; D call uncertain. CDR3 sequence (DNA): TGTGCCAGCAGCCGTTCGCGGCGGGAGCAGTTCTTC. It codes for CASSRSRREQFF.